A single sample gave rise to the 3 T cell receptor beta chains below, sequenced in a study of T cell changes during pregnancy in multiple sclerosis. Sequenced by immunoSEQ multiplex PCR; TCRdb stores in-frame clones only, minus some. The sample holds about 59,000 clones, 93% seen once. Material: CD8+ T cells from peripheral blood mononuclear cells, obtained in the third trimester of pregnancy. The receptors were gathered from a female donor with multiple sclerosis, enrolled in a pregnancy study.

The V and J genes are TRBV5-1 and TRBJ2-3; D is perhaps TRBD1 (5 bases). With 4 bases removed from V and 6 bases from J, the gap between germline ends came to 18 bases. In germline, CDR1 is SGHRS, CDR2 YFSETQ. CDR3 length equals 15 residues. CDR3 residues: CASSPRTRAADTQYF. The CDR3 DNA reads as TGCGCCAGCAGCCCCCGGACCAGGGCTGCGGATACGCAGTATTTT. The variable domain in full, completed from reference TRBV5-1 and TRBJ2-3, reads KAGVTQTPRYLIKTRGQQVTLSCSPISGHRSVSWYQQTPGQGLQFLFEYFSETQRNKGNFPGRFSGRQFSNSRSEMNVSTLELGDSALYLCASSPRTRAADTQYFGPGTRLTVL.

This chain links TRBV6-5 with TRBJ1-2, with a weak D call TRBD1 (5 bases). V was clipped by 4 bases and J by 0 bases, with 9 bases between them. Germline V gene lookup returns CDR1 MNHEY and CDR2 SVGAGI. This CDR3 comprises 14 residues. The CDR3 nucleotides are TGTGCCAGCAGTTGGGGGGGGGCTAACTATGGCTACACCTTC. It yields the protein CASSWGGANYGYTF.

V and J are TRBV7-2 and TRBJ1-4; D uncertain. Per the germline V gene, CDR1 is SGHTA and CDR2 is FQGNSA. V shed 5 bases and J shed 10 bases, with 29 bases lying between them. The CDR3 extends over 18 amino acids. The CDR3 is CASSPRPTRPKDRGKLFF. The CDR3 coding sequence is TGTGCCAGCAGCCCCCGGCCAACCCGTCCTAAAGACCGGGGAAAACTGTTTTTT. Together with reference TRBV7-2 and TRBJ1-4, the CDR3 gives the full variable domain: GAGVSQSPSNKVTEKGKDVELRCDPISGHTALYWYRQSLGQGLEFLIYFQGNSAPDKSGLPSDRFSAERTGGSVSTLTIQRTQQEDSAVYLCASSPRPTRPKDRGKLFFGSGTQLSVL.